This is a list of T cell receptor beta chains from one sample in a study of blood T cells in healthy people across ages. TCRdb re-called the 5' RACE reads through MiXCR, storing one row per CDR3 protein. The table shows around 790,000 distinct CDR3 sequences, with 44% occurring only once. Input material: blood. The receptors shown here come from a man in his sixties in good health. Both conserved end residues are part of each CDR3. D genes are given only for firm matches. For some rows the clone size is stated as once, few or many, or as a class when expanded; others skip it.

size,V,D,length,J,CDR3,DNA
-,TRBV5-1,TRBD1,15,TRBJ1-1,CASSSRIDRAPEAFF,TGCGCCAGCAGCTCGAGGATTGACAGGGCCCCTGAAGCTTTCTTT
-,TRBV20-1,-,12,TRBJ2-7,CSASIVRYEQYF,TGCAGTGCAAGTATAGTCCGCTACGAGCAGTACTTC
many,TRBV5-1,-,15,TRBJ2-6,CASSLDVSGANVLTF,TGTGCCAGCAGCTTAGACGTCTCTGGGGCCAACGTCCTGACTTTC
-,TRBV10-3,-,13,TRBJ1-2,CAISAMVDYGYTF,TGTGCCATCAGTGCGATGGTGGACTATGGCTACACCTTC
few,TRBV5-1,TRBD1,14,TRBJ1-2,CASSWSGDSYGYTF,TGCGCCAGCAGCTGGTCGGGGGACAGCTATGGCTACACCTTC
-,TRBV7-2,TRBD2,16,TRBJ2-1,CASSLNLPGGMNEQFF,TGTGCCAGCAGCTTAAACCTCCCGGGGGGTATGAATGAGCAGTTCTTC
-,TRBV12-3/TRBV12-4,-,13,TRBJ2-3,CASSPNWFDTQYF,TGTGCCAGCAGCCCGAACTGGTTTGATACGCAGTATTTT
-,TRBV30,-,15,TRBJ1-1,CAWRSSATGGTEAFF,TGTGCCTGGAGGTCTTCCGCGACAGGAGGCACTGAAGCTTTCTTT
few,TRBV7-9,-,15,TRBJ2-3,CASSSTVWGTDTQYF,TGTGCCAGCAGCTCGACAGTTTGGGGCACAGATACGCAGTATTTT
-,TRBV14,TRBD1,16,TRBJ1-2,CASSQNPGQGAGGYTF,TGTGCCAGCAGCCAAAACCCCGGACAGGGGGCGGGTGGCTACACCTTC
-,TRBV7-2,-,16,TRBJ2-7,CASSLGYRKTTYEQYF,TGTGCCAGCAGCTTAGGGTACAGGAAAACCACCTACGAGCAGTACTTC
-,TRBV4-1,TRBD1,16,TRBJ1-4,CASSQVYPGDSEKLFF,TGCGCCAGCAGCCAAGTCTATCCCGGGGACAGCGAAAAACTGTTTTTT
few,TRBV29-1,-,11,TRBJ2-5,CSVVSRETQYF,TGCAGCGTTGTAAGCCGAGAGACCCAGTACTTC
-,TRBV24-1,-,13,TRBJ1-1,CATSDLVGGAAFF,TGTGCCACCAGTGATTTGGTGGGGGGCGCAGCTTTCTTT
-,TRBV6-2/TRBV6-3,-,14,TRBJ1-6,CASRRRGSDSPLHF,TGTGCCAGCAGACGCCGAGGTTCGGATTCACCCCTCCACTTT
-,TRBV11-2,-,15,TRBJ2-3,CASGAGGAGTDTQYF,TGTGCCAGCGGAGCTGGGGGGGCTGGCACAGATACGCAGTATTTT
-,TRBV7-9,-,14,TRBJ2-5,CASSLVGLRETQYF,TGTGCCAGCAGCTTAGTTGGGTTGAGGGAGACCCAGTACTTC
-,TRBV4-3,TRBD1,17,TRBJ2-7,CASSQEFQGQGAYEQYF,TGCGCCAGCAGCCAAGAATTTCAGGGTCAGGGGGCTTACGAGCAGTACTTC
-,TRBV29-1,-,13,TRBJ1-1,CSAGIRKGTEAFF,TGCAGCGCTGGTATCCGGAAGGGAACTGAAGCTTTCTTT
-,TRBV4-1,-,14,TRBJ1-2,CASSQDIMSYGYTF,TGCGCCAGCAGCCAAGATATTATGAGTTATGGCTACACCTTC
few,TRBV3-1,TRBD2,15,TRBJ2-3,CASSRIAGVADTQYF,TGTGCCAGCAGCCGCATAGCGGGGGTGGCAGATACGCAGTATTTT
few,TRBV7-2,-,12,TRBJ2-2,CASSPLRNRLFF,TGTGCCAGCAGCCCGCTCAGAAATAGGCTGTTTTTT
-,TRBV12-3/TRBV12-4,-,14,TRBJ2-1,CASSLKRQVNGQFF,TGTGCCAGCAGTTTGAAGCGACAGGTCAATGGGCAGTTCTTC
few,TRBV4-1,TRBD1,15,TRBJ1-5,CASSLGYRGYQPQHF,TGCGCCAGCAGCCTAGGATACAGGGGTTATCAGCCCCAGCATTTT
-,TRBV2,-,16,TRBJ2-2,CASSEALGARTGELFF,TGTGCCAGCAGTGAAGCGCTAGGAGCGAGGACCGGGGAGCTGTTTTTT
-,TRBV2,TRBD2,17,TRBJ2-3,CASSDIWTSGTRDTQYF,TGTGCCAGCAGTGATATCTGGACTAGCGGGACGAGAGATACGCAGTATTTT
-,TRBV12-3/TRBV12-4,-,14,TRBJ2-1,CATTRLKADNEQFF,TGTGCCACAACCCGGTTAAAGGCAGACAATGAGCAGTTCTTC
-,TRBV11-2,-,15,TRBJ1-5,CASSLVGRGDQPQHF,TGTGCCAGCAGCTTAGTCGGACGGGGGGATCAGCCCCAGCATTTT
-,TRBV6-5,-,14,TRBJ1-4,CASSPDSWNEKLFF,TGTGCCAGCAGCCCCGACAGCTGGAATGAAAAACTGTTTTTT
few,TRBV2,-,15,TRBJ2-5,CASSELTGYQETQYF,TGTGCCAGCAGTGAATTAACGGGGTACCAAGAGACCCAGTACTTC
-,TRBV20-1,-,16,TRBJ2-1,CSARDPGYAGYNEQFF,TGCAGTGCTAGAGATCCCGGATACGCCGGCTACAATGAGCAGTTCTTC
-,TRBV20-1,-,14,TRBJ2-3,CSARGPGVPDTQYF,TGCAGTGCTAGAGGTCCAGGGGTTCCAGATACGCAGTATTTT